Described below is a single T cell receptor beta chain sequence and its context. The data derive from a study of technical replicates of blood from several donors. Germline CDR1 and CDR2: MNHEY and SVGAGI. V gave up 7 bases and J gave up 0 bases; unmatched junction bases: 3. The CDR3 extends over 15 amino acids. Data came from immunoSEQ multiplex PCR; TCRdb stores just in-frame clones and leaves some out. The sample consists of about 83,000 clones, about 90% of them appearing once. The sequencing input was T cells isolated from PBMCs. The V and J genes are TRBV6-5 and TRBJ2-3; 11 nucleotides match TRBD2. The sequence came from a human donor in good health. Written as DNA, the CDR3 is TGTGCCAGCACGGGGACTAGCGGAAGCACAGATACGCAGTATTTT. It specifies CASTGTSGSTDTQYF.